This T cell receptor (beta chain) stems from a study of T cell responses to AZD1222 COVID-19 vaccine. Study findings and constraints: Most donors were white British, females outnumbered males, and clonal diversity was possibly underestimated. Spike was spanned by vaccine-associated CD4 TCRs, with dominance at 160-218 and 743-854. Rises in breadth and depth of Spike-specific TCRs came after two AZD1222 doses. Per reports, nearly half of all spike-specific TCRs target regions that are unmutated in variants.

Here immunoSEQ multiplex PCR was the method, and the copy in TCRdb shows in-frame clones only, minus some. The sample carries 30,000 to 40,000 clones, approximately 90% recorded once. V dropped 1 base and J dropped 5 bases, with 17 bases sitting between them. The CDR3 contains 16 residues. In germline, CDR1 is SGHTA, CDR2 FQGNSA. As to this clone: What it binds is unknown.

The chain links TRBV7-2 to TRBJ2-5, with D tentatively TRBD2 (6 bases). The starting material was peripheral blood, obtained 28 days after the second AZD1222 dose. The TCR comes from an adult who received the AZD1222 COVID-19 vaccine. The CDR3 loop is CASSLVGGAAGETQYF. CDR3 DNA sequence: TGTGCCAGCAGCTTAGTGGGAGGAGCCGCCGGGGAGACCCAGTACTTC.